This T cell receptor beta chain emerged from a study of T cells expressing NK-cell markers. The wider study: The authors derived TCR beta repertoires from sorted CD3+CD56+NKG2C+, CD3+CD56+NKG2C- and CD3+CD56-NKG2C+ T cells. Points from the study as a whole: As a fraction of CD8+ T cells, dominant NKG2C+ clonotypes reached roughly 1.0-7.5% in six or seven donors. These clonotypes additionally ranked first within the CD3+CD56-NKG2C+ fraction of a handful of donors.

This CDR3 has 14 amino acids. Germline CDR1 SNHLY, CDR2 FYNNEI. Concerning this clonotype itself: The target antigen is unknown.

With UMIs, 5'RACE template switching was used to make TCR beta cDNA. TCRdb re-called the 5' RACE reads; every CDR3 protein appears as one record, without DNA. This repertoire comprises about 540,000 distinct CDR3 sequences; its ten largest clones make up 3% to 4.5%. The chain combines TRBV2 with TRBJ1-1; TCRdb returns TRBD1, unconfirmable since there is no DNA. The origin of this receptor is a man younger than 35 in good health. Material: blood T cells: a sorted CD56 or NKG2C T cell subset, CD4+ or CD8+ T cells, or bulk PBMC T cells (not recorded which). This CDR3 reads CASSLTGGTAEAFF.